Shown below are 18 T cell receptor beta chains from a single sample sequenced in a study of T cell responses to AZD1222 COVID-19 vaccine. Assay: immunoSEQ multiplex PCR; the TCRdb copy retains only in-frame clones and omits some. The sample shows about 130,000 clones, roughly 87% of them seen only once. The sample consisted of peripheral blood, taken 28 days after the second AZD1222 dose. Every receptor here comes from an adult who received the AZD1222 COVID-19 vaccine.

Here the CDR3 DNA reads TGTGCCAGCAGACATGACCTGAACACTGAAGCTTTCTTT. This codes for CASRHDLNTEAFF. The V call is TRBV6-5, the J call TRBJ1-1; D is unclear. Trimming left V 6 bases short and J 0 bases short, with 8 bases between. Germline V gene lookup returns CDR1 MNHEY and CDR2 SVGAGI. This CDR3 spans 13 amino acids.

This chain joins TRBV6-5 and TRBJ1-1; TRBD1 matches 7 bases. The junction had 4 bases not matched to a gene; V was cut back by 2 bases and J by 1 base. Germline assignment: CDR1 MNHEY and CDR2 SVGAGI. The CDR3 sequence is 15 residues long. CDR3: CASSYDRASNTEAFF. The CDR3 region has the DNA TGTGCCAGCAGTTACGACAGGGCTTCGAACACTGAAGCTTTCTTT.

The chain joins TRBV4-1 to TRBJ1-2, with 10 bases lining up with TRBD1. The CDR3 runs 15 residues. CDR1 and CDR2 from the germline V gene are MGHRA and YSYEKL. V lost 5 bases and J lost 3; bases outside the gene matches: 6. Here the CDR3 DNA reads TGCGCCAGCAGCTTTCGGGACAGGGGCTACTATGGCTACACCTTC. Translated: CASSFRDRGYYGYTF.

This clone was seen once. The V call is TRBV19, the J call TRBJ1-4; TRBD1 might be the D (5 bases). This CDR3 has 14 amino acids. The germline CDR1 and CDR2 sequences are LNHDA and SQIVND (reference sequence). V lost 4 bases and J lost 0, with 6 bases in between. CDR3 residues: CASSTTATNEKLFF. The CDR3 region has the DNA TGTGCCAGTAGTACGACAGCAACTAATGAAAAACTGTTTTTT.

The chain employs TRBV27 and TRBJ1-1, with unresolved D. The CDR3 covers 13 residues. Germline CDR1 and CDR2: MNHEY and SMNVEV (reference sequence). Trimming removed 4 bases at V and 4 bases at J, with 10 bases between. The CDR3 DNA is TGTGCCAGCAGTTCCGCATGGGGCACTGAAGCTTTCTTT. It specifies CASSSAWGTEAFF.

This sequence joins TRBV7-2 and TRBJ1-2, with D perhaps TRBD1 (5 bases). This CDR3 is built from 15 residues. V lost 5 bases and J 3 bases, leaving 16 bases between the germline ends. Germline V CDR1 and CDR2: SGHTA, FQGNSA. CDR3 sequence reads: CASSPIEGLYYGYTF. For the CDR3, the DNA is TGTGCCAGCAGCCCAATCGAGGGGCTATACTATGGCTACACCTTC.

This clone was observed once. V usage is TRBV5-1 and J usage is TRBJ2-5; 10 bases fit TRBD2. V shed 3 bases and J 5 bases; nucleotides not matched to a gene: 10. Per the germline V gene, CDR1 is SGHRS and CDR2 is YFSETQ. The CDR3 consists of 16 residues. The chain's CDR3 is CASSWGPSGGSETQYF. In nucleotides, the CDR3 is TGCGCCAGCAGCTGGGGCCCTAGCGGGGGTTCGGAGACCCAGTACTTC.

The sample holds a few counts of this clone. The rearrangement joins TRBV6-5 to TRBJ2-7; the D gene is possibly TRBD1 (6 bases). The CDR3 sequence is 15 residues long. The ends were cut back, 5 bases at V and 6 bases at J, with 20 bases in the middle. Germline CDR1 MNHEY, CDR2 SVGAGI. CDR3 loop: CASSRSGTPGLEQYF. For the CDR3, the DNA is TGTGCCAGCAGTCGGTCCGGGACACCAGGACTCGAGCAGTACTTC.

The chain employs TRBV15 and TRBJ2-1, with D possibly being TRBD2 (6 bases). CDR1 LNHNV and CDR2 YYDKDF come from the germline V gene (reference sequence). V lost 4 bases, J lost 9 bases, and 13 bases lay in between. This CDR3 is built from 13 residues. The CDR3 loop is CATSTRGEAEQFF. In DNA, the CDR3 is TGTGCCACCAGCACTCGTGGGGAGGCTGAGCAGTTCTTC. Looking up the rest from reference TRBV15 and TRBJ2-1 gives the full variable domain: DAMVIQNPRYQVTQFGKPVTLSCSQTLNHNVMYWYQQKSSQAPKLLFHYYDKDFNNEADTPDNFQSRRPNTSFCFLDIRSPGLGDTAMYLCATSTRGEAEQFFGPGTRLTVL.

The V and J genes are TRBV19 and TRBJ2-3; no clear D gene. The CDR3 loop spans 13 amino acids. Trimming took 8 bases from V and 3 from J, leaving 12 bases between them. Germline V gene data show CDR1 as LNHDA and CDR2 as SQIVND (reference sequence). The CDR3 DNA sequence: TGTGCCAGTCCTTCTGGATGGACAGATACGCAGTATTTT. Its protein product is CASPSGWTDTQYF.

J is TRBJ2-7 and V is TRBV5-8, with TRBD1 identical over 11 bases. V lost 4 bases, J lost 1 base, and 4 bases stayed unmatched. The CDR3 covers 15 residues. From germline, CDR1 is SGHTS and CDR2 YDEGEE. This chain's CDR3 is CASSPGTGGSYEQYF. In nucleotides, the CDR3 is TGTGCCAGCAGCCCCGGGACAGGGGGATCCTACGAGCAGTACTTC.

The chain uses TRBV9 and TRBJ2-1, with D perhaps being TRBD1 or TRBD2 (6 bases each). The ends were cut back, 4 bases at V and 8 bases at J, with 10 bases in the middle. Looked up from germline, CDR1 is SGDLS and CDR2 is YYNGEE. The CDR3 is 12 residues long. The CDR3 spells CASSLGGHEQFF. In DNA form, the CDR3 reads TGTGCCAGCAGCCTAGGGGGGCATGAGCAGTTCTTC. Combining the CDR3 with reference TRBV9 and TRBJ2-1 gives the whole variable domain DSGVTQTPKHLITATGQRVTLRCSPRSGDLSVYWYQQSLDQGLQFLIQYYNGEERAKGNILERFSAQQFPDLHSELNLSSLELGDSALYFCASSLGGHEQFFGPGTRLTVL.

The rearrangement joins TRBV7-8 to TRBJ1-6; weak D call: TRBD1 (5 bases). The germline V gene encodes CDR1 SGHVS and CDR2 FQNEAQ. The CDR3 is 17 residues long. The V end lost 5 bases, the J end lost 0 bases, and 14 bases lay between the germline ends. The CDR3, as DNA: TGTGCCAGCAGCCCGGGACCTTTCAGCTCCTATAATTCACCCCTCCACTTT. This encodes CASSPGPFSSYNSPLHF.

V is TRBV16 and J is TRBJ1-1, with TRBD1 identical over 7 bases. CDR3 length: 14 amino acids. The ends lost 5 bases at V and 3 bases at J; junction bases unmatched: 6. Germline-derived CDR1 and CDR2 are KGHSY and FQNENV. CDR3 nucleotide sequence: TGTGCCAGCAGCACGAGGGGACAGTACACTGAAGCTTTCTTT. Translated: CASSTRGQYTEAFF.

The chain carries TRBV7-2 and TRBJ1-6; no clear D. This CDR3 is built from 13 residues. The germline V gene encodes CDR1 SGHTA and CDR2 FQGNSA. Deletions cut 5 bases from V and 11 bases from J, with 13 bases between. The DNA for the CDR3 is TGTGCCAGCAGCGAGACGGAATCAACACCCCTCCACTTT. It encodes CASSETESTPLHF.

This clone is a singleton in its sample. The rearrangement uses TRBV5-1 and TRBJ2-3; 8 nucleotides match TRBD2. Trimming at V came to 1 base and at J to 5 bases, leaving 3 bases not matched to a gene. Germline CDR1 SGHRS, CDR2 YFSETQ. The CDR3 loop spans 14 amino acids. DNA of the CDR3: TGCGCCAGCAGCTTGTTCCTAGCGGGAGATACGCAGTATTTT. The encoded protein is CASSLFLAGDTQYF.

This sequence joins TRBV10-3 and TRBJ1-1, with D perhaps TRBD1 (5 bases). The V and J ends lost 3 bases and 1 base respectively, with 9 bases between them. CDR1 is ENHRY and CDR2 is SYGVKD in the germline V gene. The CDR3 is 14 amino acids. The CDR3, as DNA: TGTGCCATCAGTGACCCCAGGGAGAACACTGAAGCTTTCTTT. The encoded protein is CAISDPRENTEAFF.

The chain joins TRBV6-5 to TRBJ1-2; a possible D gene is TRBD1 (5 bases). Germline CDR1 MNHEY, CDR2 SVGAGI. The CDR3 is made up of 11 amino acids. The V end lost 7 bases, the J end lost 7 bases, and 10 bases lay between the germline ends. Here the CDR3 reads CASMAGFGYTF. For the CDR3, the DNA is TGTGCCAGCATGGCAGGGTTTGGCTACACCTTC.